This entry is about one TCR beta chain. The antigen is undetermined. The CDR3 is 16 amino acids. Germline V gene data show CDR1 as DFQATT and CDR2 as SNEGSKA (reference sequence). Trimming stripped 3 bases from V and 0 bases from J, with 16 bases between. A universal primer site and UMIs were added as TCR cDNA was made by 5'RACE template switching. TCRdb called the 5' RACE reads again in MiXCR, with one record for every CDR3 protein. The table lists about 120,000 distinct CDR3 sequences, more than 7.5% of them singletons. The data were taken from a study of T cells after yellow fever vaccination. Study summary: Fractions of low cell number were prepared using SMART-Seq v4 Ultra Low Input. Study-level points and caveats: Weaker, the secondary response had a peak occurring faster, on day 5 versus 15. At around 95% for CD4 and 88% for CD8, most primary-vaccination clones showed up again after the booster.

This sequence originates from a man aged 18 to 29 who received the YFV17D yellow fever vaccine. Specimen: CD8+ T cells sorted from PBMCs, collected on the day of the yellow fever booster vaccination. The J gene is TRBJ2-3, the V gene TRBV20-1; D is tentatively TRBD1 or TRBD2 (5 bases each). The CDR3 loop reads CSARGIGTLSTDTQYF. CDR3 DNA sequence: TGCAGTGCTAGGGGGATTGGGACCCTTAGCACAGATACGCAGTATTTT.